This T cell receptor beta chain was captured by sequencing in a study of blood T cell repertoires in COVID-19 (TCRdb year 2020). Notes on the research overall: The collaborator samples originated in the United States, Italy and Spain and spanned the acute and convalescent phases of COVID-19. HLA class I and class II types, where available, came from metadata supplied by the sample provider rather than from assay-based typing. Nearly every sample came with metadata listing a de-identified subject ID, COVID-19 status, age in years and sex. Samples came from the ongoing ImmuneRACE study (first 160 participants) plus 1,254 subjects from 6 global collaborators. The prospective study material was composed of cDNA or gDNA derived from T cells, B-cell-depleted T cells, or PBMCs. The repertoires were released in a freely available public database meant as a resource for research on the immune response to SARS-CoV-2. Deeply sampled blood TCRbeta repertoires from subjects exposed to, actively infected with, or recovered from COVID-19 were included in the dataset.

The immunoSEQ Assay, a bias-controlled multiplex PCR, was used to amplify TCRbeta CDR3 regions from genomic DNA. Turning to the authors' computational methods: Nucleated cell counts per sample were estimated from amplification of reference gene primers within the assay. Sequence reads were collapsed and filtered to measure the absolute abundance of every unique TCRbeta CDR3 rearrangement. For each sample, productive Simpson clonality was calculated by taking the square root of Simpson's diversity index across productive rearrangements. The clones in this table, taken by TCRdb from immuneACCESS, are in-frame only. Not every clone is retained; where verified, under half of the shortfall comes from an unresolved V gene, and the cause of the rest is unknown. V, J and clone size reflect that table, while D and trimming were determined from the DNA. Here the sample has 200,000 to 300,000 clones; roughly 80% occur a single time. The top ten clonotypes cover approximately 4% of the sample.

The collaborating institutions used their own protocols to collect whole blood in K2EDTA tubes. For TCRbeta analysis, collaborator samples were shipped as frozen whole blood, as isolated PBMCs, or as DNA extracted from either sample type. This clone occurred once. Its recognized antigen is unknown. Nothing much larger sits one base from this clone, and base qualities are not available. CDR1 and CDR2 are read off the germline V gene (reference sequence) as LGHDT and YNNKEL. The germline V and J ends show losses of 1 base and 4 bases respectively, and no gene match explains 2 bases of the junction. Including cysteine and phenylalanine, the CDR3 has 14 amino acids. The retained sequence is limited to the CDR3, 42 bases, with the frame set at the first base. Findings and caveats that apply to the study as a whole: The amount of clinical and demographic metadata varied by source and participant and was provided uncurated.

Specimen: peripheral blood. This TCR was recovered from a man between 60 and 75 years old with acute or convalescent COVID-19. The V gene is TRBV3-1 (or the pseudogene TRBV3-2) and the J gene is TRBJ2-7; TRBD2 lines up with 9 middle nucleotides. The DNA sequence reads TGTGCCAGCAGCCAAGGCGGGGGGGTTTACGAGCAGTACTTC. Protein translation: CASSQGGGVYEQYF.